This is a list of T cell receptor beta chains from one sample in a study of T cells in Graves' hyperthyroidism and ophthalmopathy. TCRdb re-called the multiplex PCR reads with MiXCR, one entry per CDR3 protein. This repertoire shows about 610,000 distinct CDR3 sequences, under 15% found once; its top ten account for around 4.1%. The source material was blood. Source of these receptors: a woman between 40 and 50 years old with Graves' ophthalmopathy. The CDR3 runs from the conserved cysteine through the conserved F or W. The order of the fields is J gene, clone size, D gene, CDR3 length, V gene, CDR3 DNA, CDR3 protein. The D gene is left open where the match is weak. Expanded clones are given a class, and other clones once, few, many or no size at all.

TRBJ1-1,many,.,12,TRBV19,TGTGCCAGTAATCTCGCGACAGGCAAAGCTTTCTTT,CASNLATGKAFF
TRBJ2-7,.,TRBD1,16,TRBV11-2,TGTGCCAGCAGCTTTGGACTGGGGACAGGGGCCTACGAGCAGTACTTC,CASSFGLGTGAYEQYF
TRBJ1-2,few,TRBD1,14,TRBV4-1,TGCGCCAGCAGCCGGGGACAGGCCGACTATGGCTACACCTTC,CASSRGQADYGYTF
TRBJ1-2,many,TRBD1,15,TRBV12-3/TRBV12-4,TGTGCCAGCAGTTTCGGCCAGGGGGCCGACTATGGCTACACCTTC,CASSFGQGADYGYTF
TRBJ2-5,many,TRBD2,14,TRBV27,TGTGCCAGCAGTATTAGCGGGAGCCAAGAGACCCAGTACTTC,CASSISGSQETQYF
TRBJ2-1,many,.,14,TRBV18,TGTGCCAGCTCACTCAGGATTACCTACAATGAGCAGTTCTTC,CASSLRITYNEQFF
TRBJ2-5,many,TRBD1,14,TRBV28,TGTGCCAGCAAAGTAGGGACAGGAGGAGAGGGCCAGTACTTC,CASKVGTGGEGQYF
TRBJ2-5,.,.,14,TRBV29-1,TGCAGCGCCCTAGGGGGGACTACTGAAGAGACCCAGTACTTC,CSALGGTTEETQYF
TRBJ1-2,many,TRBD1,13,TRBV20-1,TGCAGTGCTGACTTACAGGGGAACTATGGCTACACCTTC,CSADLQGNYGYTF
TRBJ1-1,.,.,15,TRBV12-3/TRBV12-4,TGTGCCAGCAGTTTGTCTAACAGCTTGAACACTGAAGCTTTCTTT,CASSLSNSLNTEAFF
TRBJ1-1,many,TRBD1,13,TRBV20-1,TGCAGTGCTAGATACGGGACAGCCGCTGAAGCTTTCTTT,CSARYGTAAEAFF
TRBJ2-7,once,.,14,TRBV20-1,TGCAGTGCTAATTCCCGGCTTGGGGGCCACGAGCAGTACTTC,CSANSRLGGHEQYF
TRBJ1-1,.,TRBD1,15,TRBV7-9,TGTGCCAGCACCCGGGACAGCCTAAAGAACACTGAAGCTTTCTTT,CASTRDSLKNTEAFF
TRBJ1-1,many,.,12,TRBV10-3,TGTGCCAGTCAAGACAGAAACACTGAAGCTTTCTTT,CASQDRNTEAFF
TRBJ2-7,many,TRBD2,13,TRBV30,TGTGCCTGGAGTAGCGGGAGTGCGTCCGAGCAGTACTTC,CAWSSGSASEQYF
TRBJ2-1,many,TRBD1,11,TRBV24-1,TGTGCCATTAGGCAGGGGGATGAGCAGTTCTTC,CAIRQGDEQFF
TRBJ1-2,many,.,14,TRBV5-1,TGCGCCAGCAGCCCTCGCTCAGGGAACTATGGCTACACCTTC,CASSPRSGNYGYTF
TRBJ2-2,many,.,14,TRBV20-1,TGCAGTGCTAGAGATCTGGGTAACACCGGGGAGCTGTTTTTT,CSARDLGNTGELFF
TRBJ2-2,many,.,14,TRBV28,TGTGCCAGCAGGGGTGGGTCGAGGACCGGGGAGCTGTTTTTT,CASRGGSRTGELFF
TRBJ2-5,few,.,17,TRBV28,TGTGCCAGCAGTTTATCTCACCCGGGACCGAGCGAGGAGACCCAGTACTTC,CASSLSHPGPSEETQYF
TRBJ2-2,many,TRBD2,17,TRBV10-3,TGTGCCATCAGGGGGACTAGCGGGGACCTGGGCACCGGGGAGCTGTTTTTT,CAIRGTSGDLGTGELFF
TRBJ2-3,few,.,12,TRBV2,TGTGCCAGCACCTCAGGGACAGATACGCAGTATTTT,CASTSGTDTQYF
TRBJ2-6,many,TRBD1,18,TRBV27,TGTGCCAGCAGTTTAGACGGACAGGGGGCGGCAGGGGCCAACGTCCTGACTTTC,CASSLDGQGAAGANVLTF
TRBJ1-1,many,.,14,TRBV12-5,TGTGCTAGTGCCTCGACAGACCCTCGGACTGAAGCTTTCTTT,CASASTDPRTEAFF
TRBJ1-2,many,TRBD1,15,TRBV6-1,TGTGCCAGCAGTGCCGGGACAGGACAAAACTATGGCTACACCTTC,CASSAGTGQNYGYTF
TRBJ2-7,.,.,13,TRBV7-9,TGTGCCAGCAGCTTACACGGTGAGGGCGAGCAGTACTTC,CASSLHGEGEQYF
TRBJ2-7,.,TRBD2,16,TRBV4-1,TGCGCCAGCAGCCAAGTTACTAGCGGAGGAAACTACGAGCAGTACTTC,CASSQVTSGGNYEQYF
TRBJ2-5,many,TRBD2,17,TRBV12-5,TGTGCTAGTGGTTTGGCCGAGACTAGCGGGAGAGCGGAGACCCAGTACTTC,CASGLAETSGRAETQYF
TRBJ2-2,.,TRBD2,16,TRBV2,TGTGCCAGCAGTGAAGCTAGCGGGAGGGGTACCGGGGAGCTGTTTTTT,CASSEASGRGTGELFF